The text below deals with one T cell receptor beta chain. Its antigen remains unknown. The sample originates from a study of long-term antiretroviral therapy in people with HIV. Study-level results: At every time point, clones expanded before ART dominated the repertoire. HIV repertoires showed narrower CDR3 length ranges than controls. ART-treated samples gained diversity yet remained below transplant donor controls.

Running of the v3.0 immunoSEQ assay took place at survey level. Sequenced by immunoSEQ multiplex PCR; TCRdb stores in-frame clones only, minus some. The data contain roughly 28,000 clones, 75% to 90% of them seen just once; the ten biggest clones take up around 15%. Each sample contained about 1-10 million cryopreserved PBMC, thawed before DNA extraction. The CDR3 is made up of 14 amino acids. Germline V lookup: CDR1 SEHNR, CDR2 FQNEAQ (reference sequence). The V end lost 1 base, the J end lost 7 bases, and 11 bases lay between the germline ends. Sequenced material: unsorted PBMCs, taken 2.9 years after starting antiretroviral therapy. The chain recombines TRBV7-9 with TRBJ1-5; TRBD1 is a possible D gene (5 bases). The TCR sequence derives from a man in his fifties with HIV. The CDR3 sequence is CASSLGGAGQPQHF. The CDR3 coding sequence is TGTGCCAGCAGCTTAGGCGGGGCAGGGCAGCCCCAGCATTTT.